Sequencing of this TCR beta chain was carried out in a study of blood T cell repertoires in COVID-19. About the research overall: Whether acute or convalescent, the COVID-19 samples came from the United States, Italy and Spain. Sources were T cells, B-cell-depleted T cells, or PBMCs; the material itself was cDNA or gDNA.

This clone was seen just once. In the authors' methods: It was from reference gene primer amplification that nucleated cell counts were estimated. Sequencing used immunoSEQ multiplex PCR; TCRdb keeps in-frame clones, though not all of them. Clone size and the V and J calls come from that table; the DNA yielded D and trimming. The sample has 200,000 to 250,000 clones, 86% seen once; the top ten hold 6.2%. Per germline, CDR1 GTSNPN and CDR2 SVGIG (reference sequence). V was pared by 0 bases and J by 6 bases, with 8 bases between. The CDR3 runs 13 residues. Input material: peripheral blood. This sequence was found in a man aged 55 to 70 with acute or convalescent COVID-19. The chain couples TRBV30 to TRBJ2-2; the D is unclear. As DNA, the CDR3 is TGTGCCTGGAGTGTAGTGCCGGCCGGGGAGCTGTTTTTT. Translation: CAWSVVPAGELFF.